This T cell receptor beta chain was captured by sequencing in a study of tissue T cells after allogeneic stem cell transplantation. V was clipped by 1 base and J by 3 bases, with 4 bases between them. From germline, CDR1 is KGHPV and CDR2 FQNQEV (reference sequence). The CDR3 has 14 residues. Time point of the sample: mouse harvest day 7 after allogeneic transplant. The graft held 10^6 splenic CD5+ T cells and 10^7 T-cell-depleted bone marrow cells. Tissues came from B6→BALB/c major-mismatch GVHD mice at day 7 or 14. This clone occurred a few times. Gene names are mouse gene names. The CDR3 is cut off 1 residue early in the read; its end comes from the germline J gene. Sequencing was performed with immunoSEQ multiplex PCR; in TCRdb, only in-frame clones are kept and a portion is missing. The repertoire includes over 6,500 clones, about half of them detected once, and around 7% sits in the top ten.

What was sequenced was gut tissue. The receptor comes from a female BALB/c mouse given C57BL/6 T cells with graft-versus-host disease after an allogeneic hematopoietic cell transplant. The chain combines TRBV26 with TRBJ1-6; D remains ambiguous. TRBJ1-6 counts as an open reading frame of uncertain function. The sequenced part of the CDR3 DNA is TGTGCCAGCAGTCTGTGGGGCTATAATTCGCCCCTCTAC. This gives the protein CASSLWGYNSPLY. The CDR3 as a whole reads CASSLWGYNSPLYF.